This T cell receptor (beta chain) was identified in a study of T cell responses to AZD1222 COVID-19 vaccine. Overall study results and limits: Seropositive AZD1222 recipients at baseline numbered only five to seven. Spike-specific TCR repertoires showed rising breadth and depth after two AZD1222 doses. Donors skewed white British and female; clonal diversity was possibly underestimated.

As regards this clone: Its antigen is unidentified.

The assay was immunoSEQ multiplex PCR, and TCRdb's table has in-frame clones only and misses some. This table has approximately 190,000 clones, approximately 93% appearing once. In germline, CDR1 is KGHSH, CDR2 LQKENI. The CDR3 has 13 residues. Germline trimming cut 6 bases from V and 11 bases from J; bases unmatched to any gene: 10. This sequence was found in an adult who received the AZD1222 COVID-19 vaccine. The source was peripheral blood, collected 28 days after the second AZD1222 dose. This rearrangement joins TRBV18 to TRBJ1-1; 9 nucleotides line up with TRBD1. The CDR3 spells CASSGTGFTQAFF. The CDR3 DNA is TGTGCCAGCTCCGGGACAGGGTTCACGCAGGCTTTCTTT.